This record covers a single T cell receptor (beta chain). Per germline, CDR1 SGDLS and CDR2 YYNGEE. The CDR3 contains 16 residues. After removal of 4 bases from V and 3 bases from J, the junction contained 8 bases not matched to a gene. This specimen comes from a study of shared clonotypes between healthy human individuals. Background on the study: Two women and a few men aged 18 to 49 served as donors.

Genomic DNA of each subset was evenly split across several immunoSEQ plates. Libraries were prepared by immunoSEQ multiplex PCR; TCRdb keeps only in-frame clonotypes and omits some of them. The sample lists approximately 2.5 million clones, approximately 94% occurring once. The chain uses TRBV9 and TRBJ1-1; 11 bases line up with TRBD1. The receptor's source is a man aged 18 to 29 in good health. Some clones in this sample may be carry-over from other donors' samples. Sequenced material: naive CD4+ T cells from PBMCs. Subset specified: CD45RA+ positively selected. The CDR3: CASSTRTGGGYTEAFF. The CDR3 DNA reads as TGTGCCAGCAGCACCCGGACAGGGGGCGGGTACACTGAAGCTTTCTTT.